Listed below are T cell receptor beta chains from one sample, sequenced in a study of spatial heterogeneity in lung cancer. TCRdb fed the 5' RACE reads into MiXCR, producing one record per CDR3 protein. The table lists around 110,000 distinct CDR3 sequences, over 9% of them singletons. Material: PBMCs, obtained at follow-up. The receptors were sampled from a male donor with early-stage non-small cell lung cancer. The CDR3 runs from the conserved cysteine through the conserved F or W. The D gene is left open where the match is weak. Size values are once, few and many counts, or a class for expanded clones, and some rows have none.

size	V	J	D	DNA	CDR3
few	TRBV28	TRBJ1-1	.	TGTGCCAGCAGTTCCGCGGGATACAACACTGAAGCTTTCTTT	CASSSAGYNTEAFF
.	TRBV10-3	TRBJ2-4	.	TGTGCCATCACCGGGACTGAACGGGGCATTCAGTACTTC	CAITGTERGIQYF
few	TRBV28	TRBJ2-3	.	TGTGCCAGCAGTTTTCCAGGGGGGGATACGCAGTATTTT	CASSFPGGDTQYF
many	TRBV7-9	TRBJ1-1	.	TGTGCCAGCAGCCTAGACAGGCTTCGGGGCACTGAAGCTTTCTTT	CASSLDRLRGTEAFF
many	TRBV10-3	TRBJ1-5	.	TGTGCCATCAGTGGTACAGGGAAGAATCAGCCCCAGCATTTT	CAISGTGKNQPQHF
.	TRBV11-1	TRBJ1-2	.	TGTGCCAGCAGCCAAAACAGGGACGGCTACACCTTC	CASSQNRDGYTF
many	TRBV12-3/TRBV12-4	TRBJ1-1	.	TGTGCCAGCAGTTTAGGGCTCCGCACTGAAGCTTTCTTT	CASSLGLRTEAFF
many	TRBV13	TRBJ2-5	.	TGTGCCAGCAGCCAGACGACAGGAATGCAAGAGACCCAGTACTTC	CASSQTTGMQETQYF
.	TRBV5-1	TRBJ2-1	.	TGCGCCAGCAGCTTAGGCCCGGGAGAGGGAGAGCAGTTCTTC	CASSLGPGEGEQFF
few	TRBV9	TRBJ2-3	.	TGTGCCAGCAGCGTTCGACCGGGCCACACGGCAGATACGCAGTATTTT	CASSVRPGHTADTQYF
many	TRBV6-2/TRBV6-3	TRBJ2-7	TRBD1	TGTGCCAGCAGTTCCACGGGACAGAGTACCTACGAGCAGTACTTC	CASSSTGQSTYEQYF
.	TRBV3-1	TRBJ2-5	.	TGTGCCAGCAGCCGGGGAGTAGCTGGAGAGACCCAGTACTTC	CASSRGVAGETQYF
.	TRBV20-1	TRBJ1-2	.	TGCAGTGCCAACGGTCAGGGGACTTGGGATGGCTACACCTTC	CSANGQGTWDGYTF
.	TRBV15	TRBJ2-7	.	TGTGCCACCAGCAGAGCCAGCAGTTTCTACGAGCAGTACTTC	CATSRASSFYEQYF
.	TRBV28	TRBJ1-2	TRBD1	TGTGCCACCCTACCACCGGGACAGATTCAGTATGGCTACACCTTC	CATLPPGQIQYGYTF
.	TRBV18	TRBJ1-5	TRBD1	TGTGCCAGCTCGGCTGGGACAGGGGGCCTTCAGCCCCAGCATTTT	CASSAGTGGLQPQHF
few	TRBV11-2	TRBJ2-5	.	TGTGCCAGCAGCCCAAGGGAAGGAGCCCTTGCTCAAGAGACCCAGTACTTC	CASSPREGALAQETQYF
many	TRBV7-2	TRBJ1-2	.	TGTGCCAGCAGACAATGGGAGACCTATGGCTACACCTTC	CASRQWETYGYTF
.	TRBV6-2/TRBV6-3	TRBJ2-7	.	TGTGCCACCACGAAGACTTGGCGGGCAGGGTTCTCCTACGAGCAGTACTTC	CATTKTWRAGFSYEQYF
few	TRBV7-9	TRBJ1-6	TRBD1	TGTGCCAGCAGCGGGGACAGTAATTCACCCCTCCACTTT	CASSGDSNSPLHF
many	TRBV4-1	TRBJ2-3	.	TGCGCCAGCAGCCAGGCACCGGGGGAAACGGCGCAGTATTTT	CASSQAPGETAQYF
few	TRBV11-2	TRBJ2-7	TRBD1	TGTGCCAGCAGCTTAGGTGGACAGGGACCCTACGAGCAGTACTTC	CASSLGGQGPYEQYF
many	TRBV12-3/TRBV12-4	TRBJ1-3	.	TGTGCCAGCAGCCCCAACCAGGGATCTGGAAACACCATATATTTT	CASSPNQGSGNTIYF
.	TRBV28	TRBJ2-1	.	TGTGCGTCGGTAGCAGGGTCCCATGAGCAGTTCTTC	CASVAGSHEQFF
.	TRBV15	TRBJ2-7	.	TGTGCCACCAGCCGCCAGGGAATTTCCTACGAGCAGTACTTC	CATSRQGISYEQYF
.	TRBV29-1	TRBJ1-5	.	TGCAGCGTTGACCAGGGTGGCAATCAGCCCCAGCATTTT	CSVDQGGNQPQHF
.	TRBV27	TRBJ2-1	.	TGTGCCAGCAGTTTACTAGCGTCCTACAATGAGCAGTTCTTC	CASSLLASYNEQFF
.	TRBV7-8	TRBJ2-5	.	TGTGCCAGCAGCCAAGACTCCCACCAAGAGACCCAGTACTTC	CASSQDSHQETQYF
many	TRBV7-2	TRBJ2-1	TRBD2	TGTGCCAGCCCGCCTGGACTAGCGGGGTTCCCCCACAATGAGCAGTTCTTC	CASPPGLAGFPHNEQFF
few	TRBV12-3/TRBV12-4	TRBJ2-3	.	TGTGCCAGCAGTTTAGCACTGTTCCAGGGAGATACGCAGTATTTT	CASSLALFQGDTQYF
.	TRBV20-1	TRBJ1-2	TRBD1	TGCAGTGCCCAAGGACAGGGAGCTAACTATGGCTACACCTTC	CSAQGQGANYGYTF
many	TRBV15	TRBJ1-1	.	TGTGCCACCAGCAGAGTGGGGACAATCCCTGAAGCTTTCTTT	CATSRVGTIPEAFF
many	TRBV7-2	TRBJ2-3	.	TGTGCCAGCAGCTTAGTAGGGTCCAGCACAGATACGCAGTATTTT	CASSLVGSSTDTQYF
few	TRBV20-1	TRBJ2-3	.	TGCAGTGCCACCCGGACCCATACAGATACGCAGTATTTT	CSATRTHTDTQYF
many	TRBV9	TRBJ2-3	TRBD1	TGTGCCAGCAGGTACGGGACAGGGAGCACAGATACGCAGTATTTT	CASRYGTGSTDTQYF
many	TRBV4-1	TRBJ2-3	.	TGCGCCAGCAGCCCGGGGGGCTCGACAGATACGCAGTATTTT	CASSPGGSTDTQYF
.	TRBV25-1	TRBJ2-6	.	TGTGCCAGCAGTGGAGCCTCTGGGGCCAACGTCCTGACTTTC	CASSGASGANVLTF
.	TRBV20-1	TRBJ2-3	.	TGCAGTGCTAGAAAGCAACGTTTTAGTCTGCGGGGTTCATTGGATACGCAGTATTTT	CSARKQRFSLRGSLDTQYF
many	TRBV9	TRBJ2-7	TRBD1	TGTGCCAGCAGCACGGGACAGGGGGATGACGAGCAGTACTTC	CASSTGQGDDEQYF
many	TRBV29-1	TRBJ2-1	TRBD2	TGCAGCGTTGAAGATCAGGGTCTAGCGGGGGGGGTATACAATGAGCAGTTCTTC	CSVEDQGLAGGVYNEQFF
.	TRBV7-2	TRBJ2-6	.	TGTGCCAGCAGTCCAGACAGGCATGGGGCCAACGTCCTGACTTTC	CASSPDRHGANVLTF
many	TRBV7-9	TRBJ2-7	.	TGTGCCAGCAGCCCGGCGGCGAGCGGGGAGCAGTACTTC	CASSPAASGEQYF
many	TRBV5-5	TRBJ1-5	.	TGTGCCAGCAGCCCCTGGGACTACAATCAGCCCCAGCATTTT	CASSPWDYNQPQHF
many	TRBV4-1	TRBJ2-5	TRBD2	TGCGCCAGCAGGAAGGGACTAGCGGGGGGGGAAGAGACCCAGTACTTC	CASRKGLAGGEETQYF
.	TRBV6-2/TRBV6-3	TRBJ2-1	TRBD2	TGTGCCAGCAGTCCTCCGACCGGGACTAGCGGGGGCTATGAGCAGTTCTTC	CASSPPTGTSGGYEQFF
.	TRBV16	TRBJ1-3	.	TGTGCCAGCAGCCAAGGGCAGGCCTCTGGAAACACCATATATTTT	CASSQGQASGNTIYF